Presented here are 17 T cell receptor beta chains from one specimen sequenced in a study of blood T cell repertoires in COVID-19 (dated by TCRdb to about 2020). The method was the immunoSEQ multiplex PCR assay. The table comes from immuneACCESS by way of TCRdb, which keeps in-frame sequences with V and J called. Part of the clones is missing from these tables; in studies checked, under half for an unresolved V gene and the rest for unknown reasons. For this sample there are about 94,000 clones; 80% appear just once. Of the sample, around 17% falls within the top ten clones. Specimen: peripheral blood. The source is a human donor in a cohort sampled during active COVID-19.

This chain links TRBV4-2 with TRBJ1-5; TRBD1 is a possible D gene (5 bases). CDR3 size: 15 residues. Germline V gene lookup returns CDR1 LGHNA and CDR2 YNFKEQ. The V end was cut by 0 bases, the J end by 4 bases, with 10 bases between. This chain's CDR3 is CASSQDSPGNQPQHF. CDR3 nucleotides: TGTGCCAGCAGCCAAGATTCGCCAGGGAATCAGCCCCAGCATTTT.

The CDR3 DNA reads as TGTGCCAGCAGTGAACGTCAGGGCCGCAACACCATATATTTT. Protein sequence: CASSERQGRNTIYF. The chain joins TRBV2 to TRBJ1-3, with a possible D match to TRBD1 (5 bases). This CDR3 comprises 14 residues. Trimming left V 2 bases short and J 7 bases short, with 12 bases between. In germline, CDR1 is SNHLY, CDR2 FYNNEI.

V and J are TRBV4-1 and TRBJ2-7; D remains unclear. V was pared by 0 bases and J by 2 bases, with 17 bases between. The CDR3 runs to 17 residues. Germline lookup yields CDR1 MGHRA and CDR2 YSYEKL. CDR3 region: CASSQESAARRPYEQYF. CDR3 coding DNA: TGCGCCAGCAGCCAAGAATCGGCGGCTCGGCGGCCCTACGAGCAGTACTTC.

V usage is TRBV11-2 and J usage is TRBJ2-4; no clear D. Germline CDR1 reads SGHAT; CDR2 reads FQNNGV. The CDR3 has 15 residues. Trimming removed 3 bases from V and 0 bases from J, with 9 bases in between. The CDR3 spells CASSLRLLAKNIQYF. The CDR3 coding sequence is TGTGCCAGCAGCTTGCGACTGCTAGCCAAAAACATTCAGTACTTC.

The CDR3 is CASSTDRPSSYNSPLHF. The CDR3 nucleotides read TGTGCCAGTAGCACCGACAGGCCGAGCTCCTATAATTCACCCCTCCACTTT. V usage is TRBV19 and J usage is TRBJ1-6; D possibly corresponds to TRBD1 (6 bases). The CDR3 length is 17 residues. Looked up from germline, CDR1 is LNHDA and CDR2 is SQIVND (reference sequence). The V gene lost 6 bases and the J gene lost 0 bases, with 15 bases spanning the gap.

The rearrangement joins TRBV2 to TRBJ1-3; D unclear. V lost 2 bases and J lost 1, with 6 bases in between. CDR1 is SNHLY and CDR2 is FYNNEI in the germline V gene. This CDR3 comprises 14 residues. CDR3 DNA sequence: TGTGCCAGCAGTGAATCGAGATCTGGAAACACCATATATTTT. Translated, it gives CASSESRSGNTIYF.

CDR3 nucleotide sequence: TGTGCCAGCAGCTCCCGGGGACTGAGCTCCTACAATGAGCAGTTCTTC. Translated: CASSSRGLSSYNEQFF. J is TRBJ2-1 and V is TRBV13, with D possibly matching TRBD2 (6 bases). Germline V lookup: CDR1 PRHDT, CDR2 FYEKMQ (reference sequence). This CDR3 contains 16 residues. V was cut by 4 bases and J by 0 bases, with 13 bases left in between.

The chain employs TRBV14 and TRBJ2-7, with 9 bases lining up with TRBD1. Germline V CDR1 and CDR2: SGHDN, FVKESK. The length of the CDR3 is 15 residues. Losses at the gene ends were 3 bases for V and 2 bases for J; bases not matched to a gene: 5. In nucleotides, the CDR3 is TGTGCCAGCAGCCAGGGCGGGACAGGGACCTACGAGCAGTACTTC. This sequence encodes CASSQGGTGTYEQYF.

V gene TRBV6-1 combines with J gene TRBJ2-5, with D perhaps TRBD2 (6 bases). The CDR3 contains 18 residues. Germline V gene data show CDR1 as MNHNS and CDR2 as SASEGT. Trimming removed 3 bases from V and 4 bases from J, with 24 bases in between. CDR3 DNA: TGTGCCAGCAGTGATCAGATCGGAGGGTACGGGGTAGGAGAGACCCAGTACTTC. It encodes CASSDQIGGYGVGETQYF.

CDR3 sequence reads: CASSPNRGQGKLFF. DNA of the CDR3: TGCGCCAGCAGCCCGAACAGGGGGCAGGGAAAACTGTTTTTT. The chain has TRBV5-1 and TRBJ1-4; TRBD1 matches 9 bases. The CDR3 spans 14 residues. The junction had 8 bases not matched to a gene; V was cut back by 4 bases and J by 10 bases. Germline CDR1 reads SGHRS; CDR2 reads YFSETQ.

The chain employs TRBV7-8 and TRBJ1-6; 7 bases agree with TRBD1. Germline CDR1 SGHVS, CDR2 FQNEAQ. The CDR3 spans 14 residues. Trimming at V came to 3 bases and at J to 10 bases, leaving 6 bases not matched to a gene. The CDR3 spells CASSLGQSFSPLHF. The DNA of the CDR3 is TGTGCCAGCAGCTTGGGACAGTCTTTCTCACCCCTCCACTTT.

This chain links TRBV10-3 with TRBJ2-7; maybe TRBD1 (6 bases). Per the germline V gene, CDR1 is ENHRY and CDR2 is SYGVKD. The V and J ends lost 10 bases and 0 bases respectively, with 13 bases between them. This CDR3 comprises 13 residues. The CDR3 coding sequence is TGTGCCACCCGGACGGACAGCTCCTACGAGCAGTACTTC. It is translated as CATRTDSSYEQYF.

The chain uses TRBV15 and TRBJ1-1; a possible D gene is TRBD1 (5 bases). V shed 0 bases and J shed 3 bases, with 14 bases lying between them. The CDR3 is 16 amino acids. Germline V gene sequence: CDR1 LNHNV, CDR2 YYDKDF (reference sequence). The CDR3: CATSRELGRADTEAFF. For the CDR3, the DNA is TGTGCCACCAGCAGAGAGCTCGGCAGGGCGGACACTGAAGCTTTCTTT. The full variable domain, with the rest looked up from reference TRBV15 and TRBJ1-1, is DAMVIQNPRYQVTQFGKPVTLSCSQTLNHNVMYWYQQKSSQAPKLLFHYYDKDFNNEADTPDNFQSRRPNTSFCFLDIRSPGLGDTAMYLCATSRELGRADTEAFFGQGTRLTVV.

The chain has TRBV27 and TRBJ2-7, with 9 positions matching TRBD2. The CDR3 length is 15 residues. Germline CDR1 is MNHEY and CDR2 is SMNVEV (reference sequence). V lost 3 bases to trimming and J lost 6 bases; unmatched junction nucleotides: 9. CDR3 region: CASSLMAGGVGEQYF. The CDR3 region has the DNA TGTGCCAGCAGTTTGATGGCGGGAGGGGTGGGCGAGCAGTACTTC.

The chain carries TRBV19 and TRBJ2-2; TRBD1 matches 7 bases. V lost 10 bases, J lost 2 bases, and 13 bases stayed unmatched. The CDR3 has 16 residues. CDR1 is LNHDA, CDR2 SQIVND, per germline (reference sequence). Written as DNA, the CDR3 is TGTGCCACCGTACCGAATAACAGGGGAAACACCGGGGAGCTGTTTTTT. This codes for CATVPNNRGNTGELFF.

The V gene is TRBV30, the J gene TRBJ2-7; 12 nucleotides align to TRBD2. J gave up 11 bases and V 4 bases, and 9 bases lay outside the gene matches. Germline lookup yields CDR1 GTSNPN and CDR2 SVGIG (reference sequence). This CDR3 has 13 amino acids. The CDR3 loop reads CAWKTTSGSLEYF. CDR3 nucleotides: TGTGCCTGGAAAACGACTAGCGGGAGTCTCGAGTACTTC.

This clone was observed a handful of times. J is TRBJ2-7 and V is TRBV3-1 (or the pseudogene TRBV3-2); tentatively, D is TRBD2 (6 bases). This CDR3 is 14 amino acids long. V gave up 1 base and J gave up 5 bases, with 12 bases separating them. Germline V CDR1 and CDR2: LGHDT, YNNKEL (reference sequence). DNA of the CDR3: TGTGCCAGCAGCCAAGCGGTACTAGCTAACGAGCAGTACTTC. As protein: CASSQAVLANEQYF.